This T cell receptor beta chain was recovered during a study of shared clonotypes between healthy human individuals. Study-wide context: CD4 naive and CD4 memory each took three plates per donor, while CD8 naive took two and CD8 memory one.

General study findings and limits: The study's rarefaction showed incomplete sorted-subset sequencing despite large depth. Represented diversity, genetic and exposure-history alike, was limited by few donors.

Note on this clone: Its antigen remains unidentified.

Assay used: immunoSEQ multiplex PCR; TCRdb lists only in-frame clones, some missing. The data show some 2.4 million clones, with roughly 93% seen just once and more than 0.35% held by the top ten. All donors were healthy HIV-negative adults lacking recent acute infections or vaccinations. The sequenced sample was naive CD4+ T cells from PBMCs. Subset denoted: CD45RA+ positively selected. This TCR came from a man aged 18 to 29 in good health. Some clones in this sample may be carry-over from other donors' samples.

This CDR3 is CASRLQGIEQFF. In DNA, the CDR3 is TGTGCCAGCAGACTACAGGGTATTGAGCAGTTCTTC. The chain combines TRBV6-6 with TRBJ2-1, with D maybe TRBD1 (6 bases). This CDR3 is built from 12 residues. V was shortened by 6 bases and J by 9 bases, with 12 bases between the two germline ends. The germline CDR1 and CDR2 sequences are MNHNY and SVGAGI (reference sequence).